This entry is about one TCR beta chain. Reanalyzing the 5' RACE reads, TCRdb keeps one entry per CDR3 protein, without DNA. Its table records about 300,000 distinct CDR3 sequences. This CDR3 contains 12 residues. Germline V lookup: CDR1 SGDLS, CDR2 YYNGEE. The sample belongs to a study of monozygotic twins with inflammatory bowel disease. The rearrangement uses TRBV9 and TRBJ1-5. This sequence originates from a human donor with ulcerative colitis or Crohn's disease, or a healthy co-twin of an affected twin (not recorded which). The sequenced sample was blood. The CDR3 is CASSSPRQPQHF.